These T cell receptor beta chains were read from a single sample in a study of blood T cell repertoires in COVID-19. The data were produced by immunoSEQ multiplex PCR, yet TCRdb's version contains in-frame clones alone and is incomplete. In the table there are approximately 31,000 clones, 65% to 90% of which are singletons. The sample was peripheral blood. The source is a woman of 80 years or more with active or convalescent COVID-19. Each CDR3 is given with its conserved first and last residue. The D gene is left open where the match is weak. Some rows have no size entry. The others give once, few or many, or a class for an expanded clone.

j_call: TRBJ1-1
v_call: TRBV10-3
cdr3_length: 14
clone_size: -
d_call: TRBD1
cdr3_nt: TGTGCCATCAGTCGCACAGGGGAAAACACTGAAGCTTTCTTT
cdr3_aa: CAISRTGENTEAFF

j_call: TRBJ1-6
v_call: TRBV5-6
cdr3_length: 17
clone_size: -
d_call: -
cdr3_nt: TGTGCCAGCAGCTTGTCCCGGTCACGGCAGGGCAGTTCACCCCTCCACTTT
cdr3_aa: CASSLSRSRQGSSPLHF

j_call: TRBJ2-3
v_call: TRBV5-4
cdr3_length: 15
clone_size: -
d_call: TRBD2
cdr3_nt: TGTGCCAGCAAGCGCGGGAGAGGGCTGCAAGATACGCAGTATTTT
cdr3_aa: CASKRGRGLQDTQYF

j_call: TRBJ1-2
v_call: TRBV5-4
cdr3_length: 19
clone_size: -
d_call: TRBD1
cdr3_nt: TGTGCCAGCAGCTCGAAAACCCCCGGGGGACAGGGGGCATCTAGCGGCTACACCTTC
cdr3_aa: CASSSKTPGGQGASSGYTF

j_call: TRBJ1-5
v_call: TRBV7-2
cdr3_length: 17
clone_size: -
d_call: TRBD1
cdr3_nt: TGTGCCAGCAGCTTAGGTGCCGGGACAGGGTCCAATCAGCCCCAGCATTTT
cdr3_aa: CASSLGAGTGSNQPQHF

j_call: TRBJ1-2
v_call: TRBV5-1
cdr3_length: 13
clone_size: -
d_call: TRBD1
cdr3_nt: TGCGCCAGCAGCCCCTCAGGGGGCGGTGGCTACACCTTC
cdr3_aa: CASSPSGGGGYTF

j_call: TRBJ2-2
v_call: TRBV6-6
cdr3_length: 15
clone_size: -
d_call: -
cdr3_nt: TGTGCCAGCAGCCGGGTTAGCGGGAACACCGGGGAGCTGTTTTTT
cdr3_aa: CASSRVSGNTGELFF

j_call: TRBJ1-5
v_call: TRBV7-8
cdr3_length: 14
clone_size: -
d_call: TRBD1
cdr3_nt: TGTGCCAGCAGCTCCCTAACAGGGGAACAGCCCCAGCATTTT
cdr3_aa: CASSSLTGEQPQHF

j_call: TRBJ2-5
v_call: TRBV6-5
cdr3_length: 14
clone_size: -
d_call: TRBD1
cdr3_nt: TGTGCCAGCAGTTTACAGGGGAACCAAGAGACCCAGTACTTC
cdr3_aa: CASSLQGNQETQYF

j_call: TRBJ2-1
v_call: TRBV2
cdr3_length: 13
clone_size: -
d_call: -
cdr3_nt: TGTGCCAGCAGTCCAAGAGGCTACAATGAGCAGTTCTTC
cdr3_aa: CASSPRGYNEQFF

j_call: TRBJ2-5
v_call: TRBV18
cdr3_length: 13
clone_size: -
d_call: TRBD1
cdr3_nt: TGTGCCAGCTCCCCGACAGGGTTCGAGACCCAGTACTTC
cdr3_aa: CASSPTGFETQYF

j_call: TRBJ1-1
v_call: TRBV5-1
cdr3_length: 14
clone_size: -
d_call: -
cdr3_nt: TGCGCCAGCAGCCCGCCTGGAGGAAGCACTGAAGCTTTCTTT
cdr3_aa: CASSPPGGSTEAFF

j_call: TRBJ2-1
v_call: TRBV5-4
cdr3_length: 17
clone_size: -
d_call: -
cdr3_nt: TGTGCCAGCAGCTTGGGAGGTGCAGCGGCAACCTACAATGAGCAGTTCTTC
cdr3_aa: CASSLGGAAATYNEQFF

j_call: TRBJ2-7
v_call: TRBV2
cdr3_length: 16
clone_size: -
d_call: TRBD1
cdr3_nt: TGTGCCAGCAGTGGGGGACAGGGCGACGTGAGCTACGAGCAGTACTTC
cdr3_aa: CASSGGQGDVSYEQYF

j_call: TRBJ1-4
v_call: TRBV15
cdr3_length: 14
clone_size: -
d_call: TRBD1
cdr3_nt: TGTGCCACCAGCCCTCAGGGGGCTAGTGAAAAACTGTTTTTT
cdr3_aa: CATSPQGASEKLFF

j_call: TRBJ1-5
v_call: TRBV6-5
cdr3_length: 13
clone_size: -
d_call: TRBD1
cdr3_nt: TGTGCCAGCGATTTAGGGGGCGATCAGCCCCAGCATTTT
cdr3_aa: CASDLGGDQPQHF

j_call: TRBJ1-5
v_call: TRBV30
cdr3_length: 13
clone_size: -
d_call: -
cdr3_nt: TGTGCCTGGAGTCACCAAACCGGGGGGTCCCAGCATTTT
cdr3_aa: CAWSHQTGGSQHF

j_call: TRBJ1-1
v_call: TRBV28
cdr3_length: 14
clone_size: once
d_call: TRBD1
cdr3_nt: TGTGCCAGCAGTCTCGACAGGGGCTGGACTGAAGCTTTCTTT
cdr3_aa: CASSLDRGWTEAFF

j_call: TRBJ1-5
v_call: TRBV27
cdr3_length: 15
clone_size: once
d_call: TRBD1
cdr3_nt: TGTGCCAGCAGACCCGGACAGGGTGGCAATCAGCCCCAGCATTTT
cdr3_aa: CASRPGQGGNQPQHF

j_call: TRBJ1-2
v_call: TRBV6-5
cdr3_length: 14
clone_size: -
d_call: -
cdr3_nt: TGTGCCAGCAGTTACCGGGGGATTGGTTATGGCTACACCTTC
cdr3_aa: CASSYRGIGYGYTF

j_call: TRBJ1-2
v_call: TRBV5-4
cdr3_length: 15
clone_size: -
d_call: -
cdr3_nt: TGTGCCAGCAGCTTGGATGTGACAGCGAACTATGGCTACACCTTC
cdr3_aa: CASSLDVTANYGYTF

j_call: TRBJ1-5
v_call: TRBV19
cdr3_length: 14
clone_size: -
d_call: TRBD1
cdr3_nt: TGTGCCAGTAGTACCACAGGGGGCAATCAGCCCCAGCATTTT
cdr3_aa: CASSTTGGNQPQHF

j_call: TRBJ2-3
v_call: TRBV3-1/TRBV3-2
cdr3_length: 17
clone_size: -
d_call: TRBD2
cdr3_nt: TGTGCCAGCAGCCAGTATTCCGGGACTACTTTAGGAGATACGCAGTATTTT
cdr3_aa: CASSQYSGTTLGDTQYF

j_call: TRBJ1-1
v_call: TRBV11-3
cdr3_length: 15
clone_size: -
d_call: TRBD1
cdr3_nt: TGTGCCAGCAGCTTAGATTGGGACAGGGAAGTTGAAGCTTTCTTT
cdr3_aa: CASSLDWDREVEAFF

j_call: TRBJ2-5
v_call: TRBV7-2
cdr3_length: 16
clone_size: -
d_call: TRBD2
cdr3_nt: TGTGCCAGCAGCCTACGACTAGCGGGATACCAAGAGACCCAGTACTTC
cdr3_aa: CASSLRLAGYQETQYF

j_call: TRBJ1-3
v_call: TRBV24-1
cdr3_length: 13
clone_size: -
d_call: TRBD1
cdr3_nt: TGTGCCACCTATAGGGGGCCTGGAAACACCATATATTTT
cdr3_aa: CATYRGPGNTIYF

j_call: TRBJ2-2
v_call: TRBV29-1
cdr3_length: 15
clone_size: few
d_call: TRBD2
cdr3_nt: TGCAGCGTTGAAGTATCGCTAGCGGGGACCGGGGAGCTGTTTTTT
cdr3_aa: CSVEVSLAGTGELFF

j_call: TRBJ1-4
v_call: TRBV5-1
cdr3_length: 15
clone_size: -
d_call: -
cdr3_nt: TGCGCCAGCAGCTTGGCCGGTCAGGGTAATGAAAAACTGTTTTTT
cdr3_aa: CASSLAGQGNEKLFF

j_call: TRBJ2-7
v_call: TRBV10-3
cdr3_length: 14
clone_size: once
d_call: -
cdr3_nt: TGTGCCATCAGTGATCAACGGGGATCCTACGAGCAGTACTTC
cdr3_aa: CAISDQRGSYEQYF

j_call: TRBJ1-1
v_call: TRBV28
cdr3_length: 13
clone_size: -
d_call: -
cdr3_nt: TGTGCCACCCAAAGGGAGCGGAGCACTGAAGCTTTCTTT
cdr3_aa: CATQRERSTEAFF

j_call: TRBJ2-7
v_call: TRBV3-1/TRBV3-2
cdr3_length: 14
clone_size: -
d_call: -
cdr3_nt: TGTGCCAGCAGCCACGGAGATACTCGGATCGAGCAGTACTTC
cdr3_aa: CASSHGDTRIEQYF

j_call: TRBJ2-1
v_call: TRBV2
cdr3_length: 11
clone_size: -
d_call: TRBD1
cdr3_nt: TGTGCCAGCAGTCTACAGGGGGTACGGTTCTTC
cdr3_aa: CASSLQGVRFF

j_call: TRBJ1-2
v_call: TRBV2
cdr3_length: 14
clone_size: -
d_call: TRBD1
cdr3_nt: TGTGCCAGCAGTGGGGACAGGGGCAAGAATGGCTACACCTTC
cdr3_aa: CASSGDRGKNGYTF

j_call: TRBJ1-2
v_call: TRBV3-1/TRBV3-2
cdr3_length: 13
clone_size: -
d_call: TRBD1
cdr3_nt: TGTGCCAGCAGCGTCGGACAGGACTATGGCTACACCTTC
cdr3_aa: CASSVGQDYGYTF

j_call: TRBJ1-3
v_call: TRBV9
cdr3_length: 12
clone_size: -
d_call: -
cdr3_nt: TGTGCCAGCACAGGTCCGGGAAACACCATATATTTT
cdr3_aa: CASTGPGNTIYF

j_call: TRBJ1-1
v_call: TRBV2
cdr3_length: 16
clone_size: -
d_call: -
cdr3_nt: TGTGCCAGCAGGACTCCGAGTGGAGTAATGAACACTGAAGCTTTCTTT
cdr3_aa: CASRTPSGVMNTEAFF

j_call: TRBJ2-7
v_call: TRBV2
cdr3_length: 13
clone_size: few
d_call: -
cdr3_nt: TGTGCCAGCAGTGACAGGGCTCAGTACGAGCAGTACTTC
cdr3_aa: CASSDRAQYEQYF

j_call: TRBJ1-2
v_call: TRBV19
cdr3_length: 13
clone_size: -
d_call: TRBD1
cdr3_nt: TGTGCCAGTAGTACGGACAGGGCGCGTGGCTACACCTTC
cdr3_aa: CASSTDRARGYTF

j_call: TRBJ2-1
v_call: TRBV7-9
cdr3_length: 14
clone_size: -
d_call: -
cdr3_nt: TGTGCCAGCAGCTTAGACAGTTCCTACAATGAGCAGTTCTTC
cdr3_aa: CASSLDSSYNEQFF

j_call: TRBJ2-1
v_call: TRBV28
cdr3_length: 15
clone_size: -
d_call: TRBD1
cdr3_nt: TGTGCCAGCAGTGGGACAGGGATTTGGCACAATGAGCAGTTCTTC
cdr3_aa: CASSGTGIWHNEQFF

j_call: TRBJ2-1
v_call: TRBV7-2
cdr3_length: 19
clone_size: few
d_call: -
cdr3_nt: TGTGCCAGCAGCTTAGCGGCTAGGAATTATCCAAGCTCCTACAATGAGCAGTTCTTC
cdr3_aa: CASSLAARNYPSSYNEQFF

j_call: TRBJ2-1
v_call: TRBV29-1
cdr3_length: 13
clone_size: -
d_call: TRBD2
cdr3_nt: TGCAGCGGTGACCGGGAGGGGTACAATGAGCAGTTCTTC
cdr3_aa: CSGDREGYNEQFF

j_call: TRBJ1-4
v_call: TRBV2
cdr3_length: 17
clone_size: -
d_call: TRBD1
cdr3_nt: TGTGCCAGCAGTACACTACCCTCGGGGACAGCGGGTGAAAAACTGTTTTTT
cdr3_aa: CASSTLPSGTAGEKLFF

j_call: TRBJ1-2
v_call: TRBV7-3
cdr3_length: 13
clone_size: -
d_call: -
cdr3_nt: TGTGCCAGCAGCCTTGGGGCGTTGAACGGCTACACCTTC
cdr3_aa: CASSLGALNGYTF

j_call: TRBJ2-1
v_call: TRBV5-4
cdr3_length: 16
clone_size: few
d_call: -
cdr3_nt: TGTGCCAGCAGCTTTCGATCGGGACTCTCCTACAATGAGCAGTTCTTC
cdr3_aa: CASSFRSGLSYNEQFF

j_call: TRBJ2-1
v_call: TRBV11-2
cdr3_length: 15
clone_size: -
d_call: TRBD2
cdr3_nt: TGTGCCAGCAGCTTAGATAGCGGGACTCCCAATGAGCAGTTCTTC
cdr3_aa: CASSLDSGTPNEQFF

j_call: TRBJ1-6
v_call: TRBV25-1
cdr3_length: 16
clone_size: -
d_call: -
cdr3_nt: TGTGCCAGCAGTGAATATCGATTGGTAGATAATTCACCCCTCCACTTT
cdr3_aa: CASSEYRLVDNSPLHF

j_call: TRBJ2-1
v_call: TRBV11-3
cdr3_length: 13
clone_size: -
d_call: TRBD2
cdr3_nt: TGTGCCAGCAGCCTTAGCGGGGCCAATGAGCAGTTCTTC
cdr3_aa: CASSLSGANEQFF

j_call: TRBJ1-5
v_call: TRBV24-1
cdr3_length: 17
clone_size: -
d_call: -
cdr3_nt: TGTGCCACCAGTGATTTCGAAGGGGTTATAAGCAATCAGCCCCAGCATTTT
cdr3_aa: CATSDFEGVISNQPQHF

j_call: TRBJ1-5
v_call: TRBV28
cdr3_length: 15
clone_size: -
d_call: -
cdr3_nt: TGTGCCAGCAGTAGACCGACAGGATCCAATCAGCCCCAGCATTTT
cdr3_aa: CASSRPTGSNQPQHF

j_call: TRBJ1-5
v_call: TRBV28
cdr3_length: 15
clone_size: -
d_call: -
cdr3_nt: TGTGCCAGCACCCGCCCGGGGGGTAGCAATCAGCCCCAGCATTTT
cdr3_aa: CASTRPGGSNQPQHF

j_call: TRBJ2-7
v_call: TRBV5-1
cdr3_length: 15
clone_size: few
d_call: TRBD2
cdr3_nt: TGCGCCAGCAGCTTGGAGGGGACTACCTCCTACGAGCAGTACTTC
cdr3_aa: CASSLEGTTSYEQYF

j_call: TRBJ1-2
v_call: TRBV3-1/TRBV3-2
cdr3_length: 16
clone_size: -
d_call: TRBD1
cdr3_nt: TGTGCCAGCGCCCCCGGCTGGGACAGTCTTCGCTATGGCTACACCTTC
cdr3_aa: CASAPGWDSLRYGYTF

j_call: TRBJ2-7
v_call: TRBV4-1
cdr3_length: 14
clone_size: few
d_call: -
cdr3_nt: TGCGCCAGCAGCCGGGACATTACGTCTTACGAGCAGTACTTC
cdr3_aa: CASSRDITSYEQYF

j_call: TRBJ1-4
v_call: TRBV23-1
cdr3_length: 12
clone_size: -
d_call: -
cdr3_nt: TGCGCCAGCAGTCGGCGGGGTGAAAAACTGTTTTTT
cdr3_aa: CASSRRGEKLFF

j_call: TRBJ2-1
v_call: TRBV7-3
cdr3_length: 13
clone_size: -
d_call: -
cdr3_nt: TGTGCCAGCAGCTTATTTCGAGGGCATGAGCAGTTCTTC
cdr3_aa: CASSLFRGHEQFF

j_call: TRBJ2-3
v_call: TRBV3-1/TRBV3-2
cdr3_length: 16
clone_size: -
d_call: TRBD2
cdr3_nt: TGTGCCAGCAGCCAAGGGACTAGCGGGAGGGCAGATACGCAGTATTTT
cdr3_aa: CASSQGTSGRADTQYF

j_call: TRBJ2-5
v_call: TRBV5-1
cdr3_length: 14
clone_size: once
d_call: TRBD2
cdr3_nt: TGCGCCAGCAGCTTGACGGGGGGATTATCGACCCAGTACTTC
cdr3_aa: CASSLTGGLSTQYF

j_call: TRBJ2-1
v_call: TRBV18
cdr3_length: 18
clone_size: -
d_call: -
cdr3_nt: TGTGCCAGCTCACCACAAGTTGGGGAGGGGGGCTCCTACAATGAGCAGTTCTTC
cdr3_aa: CASSPQVGEGGSYNEQFF